The table lists the clone carrying this T cell receptor beta chain with a few counts. Its antigen is still unknown. The data are from a study of CD8+ T cells in alopecia areata. Study findings and constraints: Normal skin's resident alphabeta T cells are sequenced alongside lesional scalp T cells. Researchers report lesional scalp, most notably alopecia totalis/universalis, outstripped normal scalp in clonality.

After isolation, RNA underwent reverse transcription to generate cDNA as the sequencing template. The method was immunoSEQ multiplex PCR; TCRdb's version includes in-frame clones alone and lacks a portion of them. The data contain over 110,000 clones, 51% of them singletons. The sequence was obtained from a human donor with alopecia areata. Sequenced here: CD4+ T cells sorted from blood, sampled at week 0.

The CDR3 bases are TGCGCCACCTCCGGGACAGGGGTATACGAGCAGTACTTC. Protein sequence: CATSGTGVYEQYF. V and J are TRBV10-2 and TRBJ2-7; TRBD1 agrees at 10 bases. V trimming: 10 bases; J trimming: 4 bases; junction bases outside the gene matches: 7. The CDR3 extends over 13 amino acids. Germline V gives CDR1 WSHSY, CDR2 SAAADI.